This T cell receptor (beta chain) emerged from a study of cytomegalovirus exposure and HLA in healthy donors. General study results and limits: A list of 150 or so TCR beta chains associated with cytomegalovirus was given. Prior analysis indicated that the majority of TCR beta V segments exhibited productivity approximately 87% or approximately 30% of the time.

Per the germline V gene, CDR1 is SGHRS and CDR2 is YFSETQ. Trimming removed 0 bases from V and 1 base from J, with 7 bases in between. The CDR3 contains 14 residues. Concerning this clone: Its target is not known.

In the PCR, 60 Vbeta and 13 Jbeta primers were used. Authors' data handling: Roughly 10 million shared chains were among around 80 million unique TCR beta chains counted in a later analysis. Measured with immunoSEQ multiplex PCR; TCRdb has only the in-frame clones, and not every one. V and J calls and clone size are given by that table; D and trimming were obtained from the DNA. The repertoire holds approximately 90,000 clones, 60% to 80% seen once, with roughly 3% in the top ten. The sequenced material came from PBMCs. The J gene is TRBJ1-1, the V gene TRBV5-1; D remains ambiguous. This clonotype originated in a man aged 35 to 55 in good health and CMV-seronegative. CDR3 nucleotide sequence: TGCGCCAGCAGCTTGGAGGCGGCGAACACTGAAGCTTTCTTT. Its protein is CASSLEAANTEAFF.